The clone carrying this T cell receptor beta chain came up many times. Its antigen remains unknown. This sample was taken from a study of glioma-infiltrating T cells. Study-level points and caveats: Non-neoplastic patients had below-expected tissue-blood divergence, while all gliomas exceeded expectation. CDR3 overlap between tissue and blood was very small.

Using RNA template, CDR3s of TCR alpha and beta were amplified with iRepertoire arm-PCR. One-step reverse transcription and amplification started from roughly 100-400 ng of tissue mRNA or PBMC total RNA. TCRdb re-called the multiplex PCR reads through MiXCR, storing one row per CDR3 protein. The sample has roughly 42,000 distinct CDR3 sequences; about a fifth are singletons. Sample: glioma tissue, nonneoplastic brain tissue, or PBMCs (not recorded which). The receptor was isolated from a human donor with low-grade glioma or glioblastoma, undergoing nonglioma brain surgery, or in good health (not recorded which).

CDR3 DNA: TGTGCCAGCAGTTTTAGTCACAGGATGATTCAGCCCCAGCATTTT. Its translation is CASSFSHRMIQPQHF. The chain carries TRBV28 and TRBJ1-5; D possibly corresponds to TRBD1 (5 bases). This CDR3 comprises 15 residues. The V gene lost 3 bases and the J gene lost 6 bases, with 15 bases spanning the gap. The germline V gene has CDR1 MDHEN and CDR2 SYDVKM.